The 30 T cell receptor beta chains presented below share a single source sample, sequenced in a study of blood T cell repertoires in COVID-19. Clones were sequenced by immunoSEQ multiplex PCR, and TCRdb holds only the in-frame ones, with some missing. Among 220,000 or so clones listed, 85% to 90% were seen once. Sequencing used PBMCs or T cells enriched from blood (not recorded which). The receptor source for this set is a woman aged 18-35 years in a cohort exposed to, infected with or recovered from COVID-19 (not recorded which).

This clone was seen just once. The chain couples TRBV6-1 to TRBJ1-6; D gene uncertain. The CDR3 covers 21 residues. From germline, CDR1 is MNHNS and CDR2 SASEGT. Trimming removed 2 bases at V and 4 bases at J, with 27 bases between. The CDR3 DNA reads as TGTGCCAGCAGTGAAAAGATGGGTTCCCCGTCTAGCGTAGGGTATAATTCACCCCTCCACTTT. It yields the protein CASSEKMGSPSSVGYNSPLHF.

The rearrangement links TRBV27 to TRBJ2-1; tentative D call: TRBD1 (5 bases). Trimming left V 3 bases short and J 5 bases short, with 11 bases between. The CDR3 contains 14 residues. Germline lookup yields CDR1 MNHEY and CDR2 SMNVEV (reference sequence). The chain's CDR3 is CASSFVGADNEQFF. CDR3 nucleotide sequence: TGTGCCAGCAGTTTTGTAGGGGCAGACAATGAGCAGTTCTTC.

The CDR3 bases are TGTGCCAGCAGCTTAGGCCCCTCCCCTTTTGAGACCCAGTACTTC. Protein sequence: CASSLGPSPFETQYF. This chain links TRBV7-3 with TRBJ2-5; D call uncertain. Germline V gene sequence: CDR1 SGHTA, CDR2 FQGTGA. With 2 bases removed from V and 5 bases from J, the gap between germline ends came to 15 bases. The CDR3 has 15 amino acids.

This clone was observed a single time. This chain links TRBV7-8 with TRBJ2-7; 9 bases line up with TRBD1. This CDR3 comprises 17 residues. J lost 1 base, V lost 1 base, and 8 bases had no gene match. From germline, CDR1 is SGHVS and CDR2 FQNEAQ. The CDR3 loop reads CASSLGGGTGPSYEQYF. The CDR3 DNA is TGTGCCAGCAGCTTAGGGGGAGGGACAGGGCCGTCCTACGAGCAGTACTTC.

This clone was recorded only once. V gene TRBV30 combines with J gene TRBJ2-5; 7 bases are shared with TRBD2. V shed 4 bases, J shed 5 bases, and the junction held 10 bases outside the gene matches. The germline gives CDR1 GTSNPN, CDR2 SVGIG (reference sequence). The CDR3 is 14 amino acids. CDR3 nucleotides: TGTGCCTGGAACCCGGGACTACCTCGGGAGACCCAGTACTTC. It translates to CAWNPGLPRETQYF.

The genes are TRBV6-5 and TRBJ1-6, with 10 bases lining up with TRBD1. With V trimmed by 9 bases and J by 10 bases, 12 bases remained unmatched. The germline gives CDR1 MNHEY, CDR2 SVGAGI. The CDR3 has 15 amino acids. The CDR3 nucleotides are TGTGCCAGTAGCCCCGCGGGACAGGGGATGTCACCCCTCCACTTT. Protein sequence: CASSPAGQGMSPLHF.

The chain combines TRBV7-9 with TRBJ2-5; tentatively, D is TRBD2 (5 bases). The CDR3 length is 13 residues. Trimming cost V 3 bases and J 5 bases, with 10 bases left between them. Per the germline V gene, CDR1 is SEHNR and CDR2 is FQNEAQ (reference sequence). CDR3 coding DNA: TGTGCCAGCAGCTTGGAGGTTATCGAGACCCAGTACTTC. Protein: CASSLEVIETQYF.

This sequence joins TRBV10-2 and TRBJ2-2; 11 bases map to TRBD2. V lost 1 base and J lost 4; bases outside the gene matches: 5. The CDR3 has 17 residues. Germline V gene lookup returns CDR1 WSHSY and CDR2 SAAADI. CDR3 amino acids: CASSEWGLAEFTGELFF. The DNA for the CDR3 is TGCGCCAGCAGTGAGTGGGGACTAGCGGAATTCACCGGGGAGCTGTTTTTT.

The CDR3: CASSPDRGGYTF. In DNA form, the CDR3 reads TGCGCCAGCAGTCCGGACAGGGGTGGCTACACCTTC. This chain connects TRBV10-2 to TRBJ1-2, with TRBD1 matching 9 bases. Trimming at V came to 5 bases and at J to 7 bases, leaving 2 bases not matched to a gene. The CDR3 covers 12 residues. The germline gives CDR1 WSHSY, CDR2 SAAADI.

This chain connects TRBV4-1 to TRBJ1-1, with 7 bases identical to TRBD1. The CDR3 loop spans 17 amino acids. V was clipped by 4 bases and J by 1 base; unmatched bases: 12. CDR1 and CDR2 from the germline V gene are MGHRA and YSYEKL. CDR3 DNA sequence: TGCGCCAGCAGCCCAGAAAGGGTGGCAGGGGGGAACACTGAAGCTTTCTTT. Its protein is CASSPERVAGGNTEAFF.

The chain uses TRBV30 and TRBJ2-7, with D uncertain. Germline V CDR1 and CDR2: GTSNPN, SVGIG (reference sequence). Between the trimmed V and J ends, which lost 3 bases and 2 bases, there was a span of 2 bases. The CDR3 has 10 residues. The CDR3: CAWSTYEQYF. In nucleotides, the CDR3 is TGTGCCTGGAGCACCTACGAGCAGTACTTC.

The chain combines TRBV6-5 with TRBJ1-1; possible D gene TRBD1, 6 bases. The germline V gene has CDR1 MNHEY and CDR2 SVGAGI. V lost 10 bases and J 1 base, leaving 13 bases between the germline ends. CDR3 size: 13 residues. CDR3 nucleotide sequence: TGTGCCACCCCCTGGACAGCGAACACTGAAGCTTTCTTT. Its translation: CATPWTANTEAFF.

This chain links TRBV3-1 (or the pseudogene TRBV3-2) with TRBJ2-5, with 9 bases lining up with TRBD2. V dropped 0 bases and J dropped 6; count of bases not matched to a gene: 8. The germline CDR1 and CDR2 sequences are LGHDT and YNNKEL (reference sequence). This CDR3 spans 16 amino acids. The CDR3 DNA follows: TGTGCCAGCAGCCAAGATATGGCGGGGGGGCCACAGACCCAGTACTTC. Translated: CASSQDMAGGPQTQYF.

The CDR3 here is CASSDPRGGRNRNTIYF. The CDR3, as DNA: TGTGCCAGTAGTGACCCCCGCGGGGGCAGGAACCGAAACACCATATATTTT. The gene calls are TRBV19 and TRBJ1-3; D might be TRBD1 (6 bases). The CDR3 consists of 17 residues. With 5 bases removed from V and 5 bases from J, the gap between germline ends came to 22 bases. Germline CDR1 and CDR2: LNHDA and SQIVND (reference sequence).

The chain carries TRBV27 and TRBJ2-3; TRBD2 matches 10 bases. Germline CDR1 is MNHEY and CDR2 is SMNVEV (reference sequence). With 8 bases clipped from V and 2 bases from J, the junction kept 4 bases outside the gene matches. CDR3 length equals 14 residues. This CDR3 reads CASGGLAITDTQYF. For the CDR3, the DNA is TGTGCCAGCGGGGGACTAGCGATCACAGATACGCAGTATTTT.

V usage is TRBV2 and J usage is TRBJ1-1; D is undetermined. The CDR3 length is 14 residues. V was clipped by 2 bases and J by 10 bases, with 17 bases between them. Germline V CDR1 and CDR2: SNHLY, FYNNEI. The CDR3 DNA follows: TGTGCCAGCAGTGAAATGTCGACTGTTCTCGCAGCTTTCTTT. This encodes CASSEMSTVLAAFF.

The chain employs TRBV4-1 and TRBJ1-4; D gene unclear. The CDR3 totals 14 residues. The V end lost 4 bases, the J end lost 5 bases, and 11 bases lay between the germline ends. Germline V gene sequence: CDR1 MGHRA, CDR2 YSYEKL. This CDR3 reads CASSLGEVNEKLFF. The DNA of the CDR3 is TGCGCCAGCAGCCTCGGAGAGGTAAATGAAAAACTGTTTTTT.

The chain joins TRBV19 to TRBJ2-2; TRBD2 matches at 9 bases. In germline, CDR1 is LNHDA, CDR2 SQIVND (reference sequence). V was clipped by 8 bases and J by 2 bases; unmatched bases: 6. The CDR3 consists of 15 residues. The CDR3 nucleotides are TGTGCCAGTGAGAGACTAGCGGATAACACCGGGGAGCTGTTTTTT. It encodes CASERLADNTGELFF.

This chain connects TRBV14 to TRBJ2-7; weak D call: TRBD2 (6 bases). CDR1 SGHDN and CDR2 FVKESK come from the germline V gene. This CDR3 has 17 residues. V lost 0 bases and J 0 bases, leaving 15 bases between the germline ends. In DNA, the CDR3 is TGTGCCAGCAGCCAAGATCTTGGGGCGGGGCCCTCCTACGAGCAGTACTTC. Translated: CASSQDLGAGPSYEQYF.

This chain joins TRBV4-2 and TRBJ2-7, with 11 bases identical to TRBD2. The CDR3 runs 15 residues. The junction had 4 bases not matched to a gene; V was cut back by 1 base and J by 5 bases. Germline V gene lookup returns CDR1 LGHNA and CDR2 YNFKEQ. This CDR3 is CASSQAPSGRNEQYF. DNA for the CDR3: TGTGCCAGCAGCCAAGCACCTAGCGGGAGGAACGAGCAGTACTTC.

The chain is built from TRBV5-4 and TRBJ2-2, with 8 bases fitting TRBD2. The CDR3 is 17 amino acids. In germline, CDR1 is SGHNT, CDR2 YYREEE (reference sequence). The ends lost 0 bases at V and 2 bases at J; junction bases unmatched: 6. The CDR3 protein is CASSLAGLAGNTGELFF. The CDR3 nucleotides read TGTGCCAGCAGCTTGGCCGGGCTAGCGGGTAACACCGGGGAGCTGTTTTTT.

The CDR3 nucleotides read TGCGCCAGCAGCCCCACGGGACAGAGGGAGGAAAAACTGTTTTTT. Protein product: CASSPTGQREEKLFF. The rearrangement joins TRBV5-1 to TRBJ1-4, with 7 bases fitting TRBD1. This CDR3 is 15 amino acids long. Germline loops: CDR1 SGHRS, CDR2 YFSETQ. V lost 4 bases, J lost 8 bases, and 11 bases stayed unmatched.

The V and J genes are TRBV5-1 and TRBJ1-1; weak D call: TRBD1 (5 bases). CDR1 SGHRS and CDR2 YFSETQ come from the germline V gene. CDR3 length: 14 amino acids. V gave up 1 base and J gave up 4 bases, with 11 bases separating them. The chain's CDR3 is CASSLSGMGTEAFF. The CDR3 bases are TGCGCCAGCAGCTTGTCAGGGATGGGCACTGAAGCTTTCTTT. Variable domain in full (rest from reference TRBV5-1 and TRBJ1-1): KAGVTQTPRYLIKTRGQQVTLSCSPISGHRSVSWYQQTPGQGLQFLFEYFSETQRNKGNFPGRFSGRQFSNSRSEMNVSTLELGDSALYLCASSLSGMGTEAFFGQGTRLTVV.

The DNA for the CDR3 is TGTGCCAGTAGGAGTCGGGACAGGGTTTCACCCCTCCACTTT. Residues: CASRSRDRVSPLHF. The chain joins TRBV19 to TRBJ1-6; 9 bases agree with TRBD1. The CDR3 contains 14 residues. Looked up from germline, CDR1 is LNHDA and CDR2 is SQIVND (reference sequence). V dropped 6 bases and J dropped 9; count of bases not matched to a gene: 6.

The rearrangement uses TRBV2 and TRBJ1-5; a possible D gene is TRBD1 (6 bases). V was cut by 4 bases and J by 4 bases, with 11 bases left in between. CDR1 SNHLY and CDR2 FYNNEI come from the germline V gene. The CDR3 runs 14 residues. The DNA of the CDR3 is TGTGCCAGCAGTGGCGACAGGATTAATCAGCCCCAGCATTTT. This translates into CASSGDRINQPQHF.

The chain has TRBV5-1 and TRBJ2-5; 8 bases are shared with TRBD2. The V and J ends lost 3 bases and 1 base, in that order; junction bases with no gene match: 2. The CDR3 totals 14 residues. Looked up from germline, CDR1 is SGHRS and CDR2 is YFSETQ. CDR3 sequence (DNA): TGCGCCAGCAGCTATAGCGGGGCCCAAGAGACCCAGTACTTC. This encodes CASSYSGAQETQYF.

V and J are TRBV5-1 and TRBJ2-5; D may be TRBD1 (5 bases). CDR1 is SGHRS and CDR2 is YFSETQ in the germline V gene. Trimming took off 0 bases at V and 2 bases at J, with 11 bases between the two ends. This CDR3 has 15 residues. The CDR3 sequence is CASSLAKGLQETQYF. CDR3 DNA sequence: TGCGCCAGCAGCTTGGCCAAGGGGCTGCAAGAGACCCAGTACTTC.

V usage is TRBV2 and J usage is TRBJ1-5; 7 nucleotides line up with TRBD1. The V gene's germline CDR1 is SNHLY and CDR2 FYNNEI. There are 14 residues in the CDR3. V dropped 1 base and J dropped 5; count of bases not matched to a gene: 2. CDR3 in amino acids: CASSEEGADQPQHF. The DNA of the CDR3 is TGTGCCAGCAGTGAAGAGGGGGCAGATCAGCCCCAGCATTTT.

This clone was recorded only once. The chain joins TRBV19 to TRBJ1-3; D remains ambiguous. This CDR3 region has 14 residues. The V end was cut by 1 base, the J end by 4 bases, with 8 bases between. Per the germline V gene, CDR1 is LNHDA and CDR2 is SQIVND (reference sequence). CDR3 sequence reads: CASSIAVTGNTIYF. The CDR3 DNA reads TGTGCCAGTAGTATAGCGGTTACCGGAAACACCATATATTTT.

The rearrangement uses TRBV11-3 and TRBJ2-6; 8 bases agree with TRBD1. After removal of 6 bases from V and 1 base from J, the junction contained 2 bases not matched to a gene. Germline-derived CDR1 and CDR2 are SGHNT and YENEEA. The CDR3 has 15 amino acids. CDR3 loop: CASSRQGSGANVLTF. In DNA, the CDR3 is TGTGCCAGCAGTCGACAGGGGTCTGGGGCCAACGTCCTGACTTTC.